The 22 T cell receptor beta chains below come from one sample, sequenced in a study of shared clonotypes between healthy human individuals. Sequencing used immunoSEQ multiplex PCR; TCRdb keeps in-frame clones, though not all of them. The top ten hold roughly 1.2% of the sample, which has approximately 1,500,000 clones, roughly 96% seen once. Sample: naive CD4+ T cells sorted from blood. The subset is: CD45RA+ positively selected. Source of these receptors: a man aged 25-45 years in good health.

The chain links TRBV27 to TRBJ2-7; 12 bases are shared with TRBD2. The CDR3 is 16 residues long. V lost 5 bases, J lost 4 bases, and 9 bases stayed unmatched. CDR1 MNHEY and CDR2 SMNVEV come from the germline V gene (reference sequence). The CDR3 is CASSPLAGGPSYEQYF. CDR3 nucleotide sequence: TGTGCCAGCAGTCCCCTAGCGGGAGGGCCCTCTTACGAGCAGTACTTC.

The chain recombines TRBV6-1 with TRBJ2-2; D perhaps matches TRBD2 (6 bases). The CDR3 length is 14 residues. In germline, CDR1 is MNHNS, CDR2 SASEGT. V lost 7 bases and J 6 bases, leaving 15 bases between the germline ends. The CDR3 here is CASIPGRAAGELFF. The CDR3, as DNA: TGTGCCAGCATCCCCGGGAGAGCTGCCGGGGAGCTGTTTTTT.

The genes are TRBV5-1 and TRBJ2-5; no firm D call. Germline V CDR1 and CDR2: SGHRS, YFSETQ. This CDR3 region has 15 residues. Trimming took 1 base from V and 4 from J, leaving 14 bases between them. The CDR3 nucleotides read TGCGCCAGCAGCTTGATTCGCGGCTTGCGAGAGACCCAGTACTTC. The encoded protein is CASSLIRGLRETQYF.

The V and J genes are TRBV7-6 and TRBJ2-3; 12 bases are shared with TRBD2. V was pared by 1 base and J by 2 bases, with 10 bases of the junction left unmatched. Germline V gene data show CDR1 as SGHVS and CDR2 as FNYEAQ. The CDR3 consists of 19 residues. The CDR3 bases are TGTGCCAGCAGCTTAGGCAGTCCTAGCGGGAGGGCCAACACAGATACGCAGTATTTT. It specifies CASSLGSPSGRANTDTQYF.

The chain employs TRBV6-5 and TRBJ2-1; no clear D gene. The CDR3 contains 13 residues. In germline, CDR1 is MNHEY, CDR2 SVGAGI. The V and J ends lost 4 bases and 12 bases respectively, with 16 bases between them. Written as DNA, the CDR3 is TGTGCCAGCAGTTCCCTCAGTCAGAGCATGCAGTTCTTC. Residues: CASSSLSQSMQFF.

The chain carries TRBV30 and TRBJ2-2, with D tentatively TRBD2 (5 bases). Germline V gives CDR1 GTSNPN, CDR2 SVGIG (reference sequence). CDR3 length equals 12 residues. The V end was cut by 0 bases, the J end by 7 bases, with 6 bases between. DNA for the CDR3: TGTGCCTGGAGTGTACTAGGCGGGGAGCTGTTTTTT. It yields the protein CAWSVLGGELFF.

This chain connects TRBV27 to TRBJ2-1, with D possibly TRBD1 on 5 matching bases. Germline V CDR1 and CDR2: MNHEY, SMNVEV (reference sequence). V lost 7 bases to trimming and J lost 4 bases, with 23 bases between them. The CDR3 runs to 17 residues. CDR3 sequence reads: CASKGVGPIGLYNEQFF. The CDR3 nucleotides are TGTGCCAGCAAGGGCGTGGGGCCCATCGGTTTATACAATGAGCAGTTCTTC.

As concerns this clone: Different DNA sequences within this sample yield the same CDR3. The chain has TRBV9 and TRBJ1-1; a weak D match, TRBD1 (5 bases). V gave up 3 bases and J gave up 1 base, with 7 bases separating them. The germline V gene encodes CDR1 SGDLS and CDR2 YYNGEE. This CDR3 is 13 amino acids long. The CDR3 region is CASSGRANTEAFF. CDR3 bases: TGTGCCAGCAGCGGCAGGGCGAACACTGAAGCTTTCTTT.

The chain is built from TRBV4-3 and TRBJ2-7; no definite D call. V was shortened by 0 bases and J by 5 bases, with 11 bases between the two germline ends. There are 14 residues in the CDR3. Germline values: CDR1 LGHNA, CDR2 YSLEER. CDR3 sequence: CASSQDPPYNEQYF. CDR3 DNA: TGCGCCAGCAGCCAAGATCCCCCCTACAACGAGCAGTACTTC.

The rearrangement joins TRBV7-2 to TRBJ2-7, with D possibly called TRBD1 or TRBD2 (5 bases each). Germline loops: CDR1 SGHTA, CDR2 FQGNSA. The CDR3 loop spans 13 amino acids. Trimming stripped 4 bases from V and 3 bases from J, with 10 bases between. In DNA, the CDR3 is TGTGCCAGCAGCTGGGACCGCCACTACGAGCAGTACTTC. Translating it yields CASSWDRHYEQYF.

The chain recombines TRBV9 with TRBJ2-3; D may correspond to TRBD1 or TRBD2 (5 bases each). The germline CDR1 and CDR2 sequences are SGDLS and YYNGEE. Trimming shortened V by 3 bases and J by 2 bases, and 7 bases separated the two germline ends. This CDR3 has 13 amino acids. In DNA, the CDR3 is TGTGCCAGCAGCGCGGGACCCACAGATACGCAGTATTTT. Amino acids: CASSAGPTDTQYF.

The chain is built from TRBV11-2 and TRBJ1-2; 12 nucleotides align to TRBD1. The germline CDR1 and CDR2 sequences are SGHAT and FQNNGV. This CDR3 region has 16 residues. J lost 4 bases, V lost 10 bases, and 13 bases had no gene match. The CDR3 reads CAIGGTGGGYSYGYTF. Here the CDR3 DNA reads TGTGCCATCGGCGGGACAGGGGGCGGATATAGCTATGGCTACACCTTC.

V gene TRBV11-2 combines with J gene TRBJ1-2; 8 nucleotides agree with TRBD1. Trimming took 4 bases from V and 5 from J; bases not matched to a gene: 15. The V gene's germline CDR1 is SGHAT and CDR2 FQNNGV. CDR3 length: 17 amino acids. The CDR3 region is CASSSAFGQGAWYGYTF. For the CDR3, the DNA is TGTGCCAGCAGCTCCGCATTTGGGCAGGGGGCGTGGTATGGCTACACCTTC.

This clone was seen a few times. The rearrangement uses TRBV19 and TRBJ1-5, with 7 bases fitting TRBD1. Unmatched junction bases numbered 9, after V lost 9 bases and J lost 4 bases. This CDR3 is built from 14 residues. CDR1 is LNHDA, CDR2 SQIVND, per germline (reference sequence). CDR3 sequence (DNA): TGTGCCAGCCTGGGACAGTCTAGGAATCAGCCCCAGCATTTT. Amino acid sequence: CASLGQSRNQPQHF.

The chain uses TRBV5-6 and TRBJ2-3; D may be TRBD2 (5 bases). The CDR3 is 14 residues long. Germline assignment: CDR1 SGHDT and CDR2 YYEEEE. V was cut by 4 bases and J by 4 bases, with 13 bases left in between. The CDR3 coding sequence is TGTGCCAGCAGCCCACGAAACGGGGCAGATACGCAGTATTTT. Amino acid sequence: CASSPRNGADTQYF.

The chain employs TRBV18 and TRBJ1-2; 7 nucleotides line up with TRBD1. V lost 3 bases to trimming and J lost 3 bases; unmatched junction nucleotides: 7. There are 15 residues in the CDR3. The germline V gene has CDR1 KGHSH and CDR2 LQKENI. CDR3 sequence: CASSPPGQRHYGYTF. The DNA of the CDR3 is TGTGCCAGCTCACCGCCGGGACAGCGACACTATGGCTACACCTTC.

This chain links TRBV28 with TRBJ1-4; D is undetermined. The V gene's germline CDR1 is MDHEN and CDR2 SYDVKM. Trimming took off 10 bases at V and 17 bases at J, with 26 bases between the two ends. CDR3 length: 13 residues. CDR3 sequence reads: CATETGQESRCFF. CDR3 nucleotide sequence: TGTGCCACCGAAACCGGGCAGGAGTCGAGGTGTTTTTTT.

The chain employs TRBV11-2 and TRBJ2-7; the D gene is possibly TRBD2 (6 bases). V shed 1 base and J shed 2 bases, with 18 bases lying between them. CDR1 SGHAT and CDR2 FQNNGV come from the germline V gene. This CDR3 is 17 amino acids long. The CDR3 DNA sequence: TGTGCCAGCAGCTTAGTCCGCTCACTAGCTGGGACCTACGAGCAGTACTTC. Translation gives CASSLVRSLAGTYEQYF.

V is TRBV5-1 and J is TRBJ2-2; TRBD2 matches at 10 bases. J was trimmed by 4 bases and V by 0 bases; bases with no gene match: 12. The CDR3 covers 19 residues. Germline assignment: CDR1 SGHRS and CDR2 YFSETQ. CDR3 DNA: TGCGCCAGCAGCTTGGTCGAAGCGGGAGGGGGTAGCGGCACCGGGGAGCTGTTTTTT. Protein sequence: CASSLVEAGGGSGTGELFF.

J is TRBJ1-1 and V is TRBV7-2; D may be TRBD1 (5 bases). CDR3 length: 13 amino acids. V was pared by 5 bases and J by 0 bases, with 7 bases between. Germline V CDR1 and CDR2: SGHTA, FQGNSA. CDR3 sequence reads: CASSATVNTEAFF. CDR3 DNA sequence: TGTGCCAGCAGCGCGACAGTGAACACTGAAGCTTTCTTT.

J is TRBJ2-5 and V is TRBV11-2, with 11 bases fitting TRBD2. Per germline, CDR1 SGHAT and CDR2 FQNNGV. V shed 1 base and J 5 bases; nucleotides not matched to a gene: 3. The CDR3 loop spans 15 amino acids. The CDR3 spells CASSLASGRFETQYF. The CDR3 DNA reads TGTGCCAGCAGCTTAGCTAGCGGGAGGTTTGAGACCCAGTACTTC.

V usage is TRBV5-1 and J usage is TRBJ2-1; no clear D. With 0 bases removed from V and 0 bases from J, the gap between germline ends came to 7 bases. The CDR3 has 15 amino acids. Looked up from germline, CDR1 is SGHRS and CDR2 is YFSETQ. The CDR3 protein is CASSLEDFSYNEQFF. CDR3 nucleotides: TGCGCCAGCAGCTTGGAGGATTTCTCCTACAATGAGCAGTTCTTC.